The subject of this entry is one T cell receptor beta chain. Primers included in the PCR were 60 Vbeta and 13 Jbeta primers. In the study's own analysis: Unique TCR beta chains numbered roughly 80 million in a later analysis, with some 9.9 million shared. Clones were read by immunoSEQ multiplex PCR, and TCRdb kept only the in-frame ones, dropping some. That table furnishes V, J and clone size, whereas the DNA furnished D and trimming. In the table there are fewer than 200,000 clones, around 80% of which are singletons. This sample was included in a study of cytomegalovirus exposure and HLA in healthy donors. Looking at the study overall: Earlier work reported approximately 110 million unique TCR beta sequences from about 190 million T cells.

Each donor's status was that of a healthy bone marrow donor. J lost 5 bases, V lost 7 bases, and 13 bases had no gene match. The germline V gene encodes CDR1 GTSNPN and CDR2 SVGIG (reference sequence). This CDR3 has 15 amino acids. This receptor was obtained from a man in his forties in good health and CMV-seronegative. This chain links TRBV30 with TRBJ1-2, with TRBD1 identical over 10 bases. Sequenced: PBMCs. The CDR3 nucleotides are TGTGCCTCCGAGCCCGGACAGGGGGTCACTTATGGCTACACCTTC. Its translation is CASEPGQGVTYGYTF. The entire variable domain, with the rest obtained from reference TRBV30 and TRBJ1-2, is as follows: SQTIHQWPATLVQPVGSPLSLECTVEGTSNPNLYWYRQAAGRGLQLLFYSVGIGQISSEVPQNLSASRPQDRQFILSSKKLLLSDSGFYLCASEPGQGVTYGYTFGSGTRLTVV.